Below are 4 T cell receptor beta chains sequenced from a single sample in a study of TIL therapy for anti-PD-1-resistant metastatic lung cancer. The immunoSEQ assay was v3. Clones were sequenced by immunoSEQ multiplex PCR, and TCRdb holds only the in-frame ones, with some missing. Among more than 15,000 clones listed, almost 80% were seen once. Documented time point: pre-treatment sample, taken before nivolumab and TIL therapy. The source was blood, collected at baseline. The source is a person between 30 and 79 years old with non-small cell lung cancer.

This chain joins TRBV18 and TRBJ1-5; D might be TRBD1 (5 bases). The CDR3 extends over 13 amino acids. Looked up from germline, CDR1 is KGHSH and CDR2 is LQKENI. Trimming took 2 bases from V and 7 from J, leaving 9 bases between them. DNA of the CDR3: TGTGCCAGCTCACCAACCAGGGACCAGCCCCAGCATTTT. It translates to CASSPTRDQPQHF. The variable domain in full, completed from reference TRBV18 and TRBJ1-5, reads NAGVMQNPRHLVRRRGQEARLRCSPMKGHSHVYWYRQLPEEGLKFMVYLQKENIIDESGMPKERFSAEFPKEGPSILRIQQVVRGDSAAYFCASSPTRDQPQHFGDGTRLSIL.

This clone occurred a few times. The CDR3 sequence is CAWSVGIGSPLHF. Here the CDR3 DNA reads TGTGCCTGGAGTGTAGGTATCGGGTCACCCCTCCACTTT. This sequence joins TRBV30 and TRBJ1-6; D not certain. V lost 0 bases, J lost 10 bases, and 10 bases lay in between. The CDR3 is made up of 13 amino acids. Germline CDR1 GTSNPN, CDR2 SVGIG (reference sequence).

The chain couples TRBV5-5 to TRBJ2-7, with 11 positions matching TRBD2. Germline V gives CDR1 SGHKS, CDR2 YYEKEE (reference sequence). The CDR3 length is 14 residues. Trimming at V came to 1 base and at J to 6 bases, leaving 3 bases not matched to a gene. CDR3 DNA: TGTGCCAGCAGCTTGATACTAGCGGGAGCCGAGCAGTACTTC. It encodes CASSLILAGAEQYF.

The chain couples TRBV2 to TRBJ2-7, with D hard to call. Germline-derived CDR1 and CDR2 are SNHLY and FYNNEI. CDR3 size: 13 residues. V lost 7 bases and J 1 base, leaving 11 bases between the germline ends. The CDR3 reads CASTHARSYEQYF. Written as DNA, the CDR3 is TGTGCCAGCACCCACGCTAGGTCCTACGAGCAGTACTTC.